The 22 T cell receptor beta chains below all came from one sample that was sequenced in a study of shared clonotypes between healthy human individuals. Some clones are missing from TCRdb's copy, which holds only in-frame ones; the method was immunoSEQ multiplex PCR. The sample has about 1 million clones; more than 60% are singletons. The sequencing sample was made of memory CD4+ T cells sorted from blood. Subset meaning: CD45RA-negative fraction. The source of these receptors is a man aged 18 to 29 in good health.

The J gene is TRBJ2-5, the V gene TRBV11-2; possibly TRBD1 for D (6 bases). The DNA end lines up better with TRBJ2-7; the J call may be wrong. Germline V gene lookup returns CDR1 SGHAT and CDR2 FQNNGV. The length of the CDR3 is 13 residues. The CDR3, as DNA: TGTGCCAGCAGCTTTGGCAGGGGCTACGAGCAGTACTTC. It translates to CASSFGRGYEQYF.

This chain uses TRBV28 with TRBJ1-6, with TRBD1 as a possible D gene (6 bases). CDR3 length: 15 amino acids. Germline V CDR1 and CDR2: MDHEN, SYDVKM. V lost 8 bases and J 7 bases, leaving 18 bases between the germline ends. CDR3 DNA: TGTGCCAGCGCCCCTGGGGGGGCTGGAAATTCACCCCTCCACTTT. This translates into CASAPGGAGNSPLHF.

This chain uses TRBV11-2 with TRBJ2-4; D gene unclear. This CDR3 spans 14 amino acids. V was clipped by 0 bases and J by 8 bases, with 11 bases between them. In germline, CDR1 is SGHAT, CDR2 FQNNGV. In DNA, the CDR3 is TGTGCCAGCAGCTTAGACATGTGGGTGGACATTCAGTACTTC. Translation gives CASSLDMWVDIQYF. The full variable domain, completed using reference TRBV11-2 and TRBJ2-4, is EAGVAQSPRYKIIEKRQSVAFWCNPISGHATLYWYQQILGQGPKLLIQFQNNGVVDDSQLPKDRFSAERLKGVDSTLKIQPAKLEDSAVYLCASSLDMWVDIQYFGAGTRLSVL.

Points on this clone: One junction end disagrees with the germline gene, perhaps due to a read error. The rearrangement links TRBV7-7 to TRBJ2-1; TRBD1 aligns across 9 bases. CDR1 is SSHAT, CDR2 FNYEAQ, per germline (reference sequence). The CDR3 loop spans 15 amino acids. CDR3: CASSTGQGSHNEQFF. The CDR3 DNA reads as TGTGCTAGCAGCACAGGACAGGGGTCCCACAATGAGCAGTTCTTC.

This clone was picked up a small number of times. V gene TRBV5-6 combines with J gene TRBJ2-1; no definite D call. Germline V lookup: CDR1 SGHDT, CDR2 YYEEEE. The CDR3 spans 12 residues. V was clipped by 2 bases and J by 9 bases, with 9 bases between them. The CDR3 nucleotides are TGTGCCAGCAGCTTATCCTACGGTGAGCAGTTCTTC. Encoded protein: CASSLSYGEQFF.

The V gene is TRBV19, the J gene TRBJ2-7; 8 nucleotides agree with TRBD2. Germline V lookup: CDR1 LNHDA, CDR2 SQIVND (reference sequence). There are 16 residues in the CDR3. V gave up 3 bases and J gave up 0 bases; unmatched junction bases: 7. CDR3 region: CASSISRGGNSYEQYF. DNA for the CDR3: TGTGCCAGTAGTATCAGTCGCGGGGGGAACTCCTACGAGCAGTACTTC.

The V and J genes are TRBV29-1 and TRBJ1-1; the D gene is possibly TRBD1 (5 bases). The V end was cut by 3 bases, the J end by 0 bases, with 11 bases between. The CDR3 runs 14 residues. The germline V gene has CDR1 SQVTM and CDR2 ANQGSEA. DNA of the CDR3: TGCAGCGTTGATCCGGGGCGCTTGAACACTGAAGCTTTCTTT. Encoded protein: CSVDPGRLNTEAFF.

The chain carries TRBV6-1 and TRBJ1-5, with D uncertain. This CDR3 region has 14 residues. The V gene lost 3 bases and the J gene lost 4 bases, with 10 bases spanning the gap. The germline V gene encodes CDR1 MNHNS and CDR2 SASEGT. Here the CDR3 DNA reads TGTGCCAGCAGTGATTCCGGGTCAAATCAGCCCCAGCATTTT. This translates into CASSDSGSNQPQHF.

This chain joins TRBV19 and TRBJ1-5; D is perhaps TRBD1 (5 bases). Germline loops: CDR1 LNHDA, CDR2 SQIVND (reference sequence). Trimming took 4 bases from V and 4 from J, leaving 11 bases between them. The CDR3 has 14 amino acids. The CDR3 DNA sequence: TGTGCCAGTAGTACAGGGTGGACTAATCAGCCCCAGCATTTT. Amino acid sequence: CASSTGWTNQPQHF. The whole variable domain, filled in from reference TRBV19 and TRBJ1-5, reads DGGITQSPKYLFRKEGQNVTLSCEQNLNHDAMYWYRQDPGQGLRLIYYSQIVNDFQKGDIAEGYSVSREKKESFPLTVTSAQKNPTAFYLCASSTGWTNQPQHFGDGTRLSIL.

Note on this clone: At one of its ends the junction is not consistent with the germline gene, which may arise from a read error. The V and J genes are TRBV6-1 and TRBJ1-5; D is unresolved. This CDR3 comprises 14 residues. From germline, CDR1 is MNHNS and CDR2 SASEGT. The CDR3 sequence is CAISKEQLNQPQHF. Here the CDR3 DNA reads TGTGCCATCAGTAAGGAGCAGCTTAATCAGCCCCAGCATTTT.

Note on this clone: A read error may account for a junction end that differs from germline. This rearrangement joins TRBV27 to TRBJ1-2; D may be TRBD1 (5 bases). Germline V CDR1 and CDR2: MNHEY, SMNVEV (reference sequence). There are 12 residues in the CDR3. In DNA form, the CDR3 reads TGTGCCAGCAGTTTGTCAGGGACGGGTTCTAACTTC. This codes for CASSLSGTGSNF.

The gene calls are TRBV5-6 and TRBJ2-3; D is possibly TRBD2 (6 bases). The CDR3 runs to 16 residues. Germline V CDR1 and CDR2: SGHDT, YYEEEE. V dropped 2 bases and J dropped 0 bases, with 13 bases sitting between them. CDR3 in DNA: TGTGCCAGCAGCTTTCGAGGCGGGGCGAGCACAGATACGCAGTATTTT. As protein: CASSFRGGASTDTQYF.

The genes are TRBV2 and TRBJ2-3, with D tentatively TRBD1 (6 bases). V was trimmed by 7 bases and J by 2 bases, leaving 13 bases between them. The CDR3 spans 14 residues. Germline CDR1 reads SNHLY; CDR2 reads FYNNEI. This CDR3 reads CASTPTGNTDTQYF. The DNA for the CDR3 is TGTGCCAGCACTCCCACAGGGAACACAGATACGCAGTATTTT.

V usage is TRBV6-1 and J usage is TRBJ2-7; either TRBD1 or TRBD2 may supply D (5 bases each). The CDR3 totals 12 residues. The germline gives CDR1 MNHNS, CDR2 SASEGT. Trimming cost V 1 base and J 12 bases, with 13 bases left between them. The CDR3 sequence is CASSEVVAGRYF. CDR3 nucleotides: TGTGCCAGCAGTGAAGTTGTGGCAGGGAGGTACTTC.

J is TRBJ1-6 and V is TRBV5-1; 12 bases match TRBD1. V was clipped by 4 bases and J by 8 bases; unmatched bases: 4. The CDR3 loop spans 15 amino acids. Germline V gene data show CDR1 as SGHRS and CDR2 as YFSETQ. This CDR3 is CASSTGTGGDSPLHF. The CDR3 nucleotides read TGCGCCAGCAGCACCGGGACAGGGGGCGATTCACCCCTCCACTTT.

The CDR3 here is CASSQGFQETQYF. For the CDR3, the DNA is TGTGCCAGTTCCCAGGGGTTCCAAGAGACCCAGTACTTC. The chain recombines TRBV19 with TRBJ2-5, with a possible D match to TRBD1 (6 bases). There are 13 residues in the CDR3. The V end lost 8 bases, the J end lost 1 base, and 11 bases lay between the germline ends. Per germline, CDR1 LNHDA and CDR2 SQIVND (reference sequence).

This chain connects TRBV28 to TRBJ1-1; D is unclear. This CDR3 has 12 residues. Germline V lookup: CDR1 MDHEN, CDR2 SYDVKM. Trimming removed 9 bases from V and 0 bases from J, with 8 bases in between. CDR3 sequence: CARESLNTEAFF. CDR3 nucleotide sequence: TGTGCCAGAGAGTCTTTGAACACTGAAGCTTTCTTT.

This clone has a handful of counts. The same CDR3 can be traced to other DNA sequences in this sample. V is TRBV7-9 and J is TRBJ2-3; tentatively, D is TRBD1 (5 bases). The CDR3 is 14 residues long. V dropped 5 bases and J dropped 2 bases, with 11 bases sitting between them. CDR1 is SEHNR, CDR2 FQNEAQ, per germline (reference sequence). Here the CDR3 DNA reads TGTGCCAGCAGCAGGGGCAGCGCCACAGATACGCAGTATTTT. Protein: CASSRGSATDTQYF.

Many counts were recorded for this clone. CDR3 loop: CASSFTASYEQYF. The CDR3 region has the DNA TGTGCCAGCAGTTTCACAGCCTCCTACGAGCAGTACTTC. The chain is built from TRBV28 and TRBJ2-7; D not resolved. Germline values: CDR1 MDHEN, CDR2 SYDVKM. The ends were cut back, 3 bases at V and 0 bases at J, with 6 bases in the middle. The CDR3 consists of 13 residues.

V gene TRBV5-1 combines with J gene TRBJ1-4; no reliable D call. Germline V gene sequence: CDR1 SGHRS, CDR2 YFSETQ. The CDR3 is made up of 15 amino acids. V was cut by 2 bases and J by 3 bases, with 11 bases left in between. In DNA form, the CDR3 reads TGCGCCAGCAGCTTTCGGGTAGGAGCTAATGAAAAACTGTTTTTT. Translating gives CASSFRVGANEKLFF.

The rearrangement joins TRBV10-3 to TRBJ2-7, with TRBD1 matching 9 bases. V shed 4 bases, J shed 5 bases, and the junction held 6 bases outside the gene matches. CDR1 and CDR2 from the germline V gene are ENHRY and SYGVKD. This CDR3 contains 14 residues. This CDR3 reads CAISVDRGINEQYF. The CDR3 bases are TGTGCCATCAGTGTAGACAGGGGGATAAACGAGCAGTACTTC.

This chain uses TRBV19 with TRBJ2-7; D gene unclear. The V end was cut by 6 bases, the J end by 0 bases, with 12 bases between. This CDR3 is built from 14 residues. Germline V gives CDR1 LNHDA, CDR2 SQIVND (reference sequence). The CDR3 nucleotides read TGTGCCAGTAGCGGCGGAAGAAGCTCCTACGAGCAGTACTTC. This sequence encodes CASSGGRSSYEQYF.